The entry that follows covers one T cell receptor beta chain sequence. Its antigen is unknown. Other DNA sequences in the same sample also yield this CDR3. Method: immunoSEQ multiplex PCR; TCRdb's copy keeps in-frame clones and lacks some. The sample has some 150,000 clones, around nine tenths seen once; the top ten hold about 5%. CDR1 is KGHSH and CDR2 is LQKENI in the germline V gene. The CDR3 is 13 amino acids. V lost 2 bases and J lost 3, with 8 bases in between. These data belong to a study of T cell responses to AZD1222 COVID-19 vaccine. Study overall: Analysis merged second doses at about 4 or about 12 weeks.

Study results and limitations: Of the AZD1222 recipients, only six or seven were seropositive at baseline. It should be noted that donors were predominantly white British and more often female, and clonal diversity was possibly underestimated. The CD4 TCRs associated with vaccination extended across spike and predominated at 160-218 and 743-854.

The sample here was peripheral blood, taken on day 0 of AZD1222 vaccination. The rearrangement uses TRBV18 and TRBJ2-7; D is unresolved. The source is an adult in good health. The CDR3 protein is CASSPGQHYEQYF. CDR3 bases: TGTGCCAGCTCACCAGGGCAGCACTACGAGCAGTACTTC.